The next 20 T cell receptor beta chains were all read from a single sample in a study of T cells expressing NK-cell markers. TCRdb re-called the 5' RACE reads, yielding one record per CDR3 amino acid sequence without DNA. The data show around 180,000 distinct CDR3 sequences, and the top ten clones hold over 20%. Sequenced material: blood T cells: a sorted CD56 or NKG2C T cell subset, CD4+ or CD8+ T cells, or bulk PBMC T cells (not recorded which). These receptors were collected from a man aged 18-75 years in good health.

This rearrangement joins TRBV15 to TRBJ2-1. Per germline, CDR1 LNHNV and CDR2 YYDKDF (reference sequence). The CDR3 is made up of 13 amino acids. The CDR3 sequence: CATSRDWGSEQFF. Full variable domain (missing parts from reference TRBV15 and TRBJ2-1): DAMVIQNPRYQVTQFGKPVTLSCSQTLNHNVMYWYQQKSSQAPKLLFHYYDKDFNNEADTPDNFQSRRPNTSFCFLDIRSPGLGDTAMYLCATSRDWGSEQFFGPGTRLTVL.

This chain joins TRBV6-5 and TRBJ1-2; TCRdb's D call of TRBD1 is untestable without DNA. The CDR3 has 18 residues. Germline V gene data show CDR1 as MNHEY and CDR2 as SVGAGI. The CDR3 region is CASSLIGTGVRYDYGYTF.

This sequence joins TRBV25-1 and TRBJ1-1; TCRdb's D gene call, TRBD1, goes unchecked for lack of DNA. This CDR3 is 16 amino acids long. Germline V gene sequence: CDR1 MGHDK, CDR2 SYGVNS. The CDR3 reads CASSDPGRGLNTEAFF.

The J gene is TRBJ2-3, the V gene TRBV3-1; TCRdb names TRBD1, which stays unverified in the absence of DNA. CDR1 LGHDT and CDR2 YNNKEL come from the germline V gene (reference sequence). The length of the CDR3 is 17 residues. CDR3 residues: CASSQDPPPSGADTQYF.

V usage is TRBV2 and J usage is TRBJ1-4. The CDR3 loop spans 15 amino acids. Germline V lookup: CDR1 SNHLY, CDR2 FYNNEI. CDR3 region: CASSDLATSNEKLFF.

V and J are TRBV12-3 or TRBV12-4 and TRBJ1-1; TCRdb outputs TRBD1, but without DNA this stays unchecked. The CDR3 length is 13 residues. The CDR3 loop is CASRAGRDDEAFF.

The chain employs TRBV4-1 and TRBJ2-2; there is no DNA to check the TCRdb D call of TRBD1. The CDR3 consists of 15 residues. The germline V gene has CDR1 MGHRA and CDR2 YSYEKL. The CDR3 reads CASSQGRDTGELFFF.

The V call is TRBV6-5, the J call TRBJ1-1; TCRdb's assignment of TRBD1 cannot be checked, as there is no DNA. CDR1 is MNHEY and CDR2 is SVGAGI in the germline V gene. This CDR3 comprises 15 residues. CDR3 sequence: CASSYSSTGDTEAFF.

The chain employs TRBV5-1 and TRBJ1-2; TCRdb gives TRBD1 as the D gene, but with no DNA this cannot be confirmed. There are 16 residues in the CDR3. Germline CDR1 SGHRS, CDR2 YFSETQ. Here the CDR3 reads CASSDAGTGNIYGYTF. Together with reference TRBV5-1 and TRBJ1-2, the CDR3 gives the full variable domain: KAGVTQTPRYLIKTRGQQVTLSCSPISGHRSVSWYQQTPGQGLQFLFEYFSETQRNKGNFPGRFSGRQFSNSRSEMNVSTLELGDSALYLCASSDAGTGNIYGYTFGSGTRLTVV.

This chain joins TRBV27 and TRBJ2-7; the TCRdb call, TRBD1, lacks DNA for checking. The germline V gene encodes CDR1 MNHEY and CDR2 SMNVEV (reference sequence). CDR3 size: 15 residues. The CDR3 is CASRLQGVGWNEQYF.

V is TRBV12-3 or TRBV12-4 and J is TRBJ2-3; as DNA is missing, the TRBD1 call by TCRdb cannot be tested. The CDR3 is 15 amino acids. CDR3: CASSNSGTSADTQYF.

V gene TRBV9 combines with J gene TRBJ2-7. Germline V gives CDR1 SGDLS, CDR2 YYNGEE. The CDR3 runs 11 residues. The CDR3 loop reads CASGRSYEQYF.

The chain recombines TRBV11-3 with TRBJ2-7; the TCRdb call, TRBD2, lacks DNA for checking. Looked up from germline, CDR1 is SGHNT and CDR2 is YENEEA. CDR3 length: 15 residues. The chain's CDR3 is CASSLVSGGTYEQYF.

The J gene is TRBJ2-2, the V gene TRBV9; TCRdb indicates TRBD2, and absent DNA this call remains unverified. Germline-derived CDR1 and CDR2 are SGDLS and YYNGEE. The CDR3 covers 14 residues. The chain's CDR3 is CASSPTGGAGELFF.

The chain couples TRBV13 to TRBJ1-2. Germline lookup yields CDR1 PRHDT and CDR2 FYEKMQ (reference sequence). The CDR3 totals 12 residues. CDR3 region: CASSLGQTGYTF.

This chain connects TRBV5-1 to TRBJ1-3. Germline CDR1 and CDR2: SGHRS and YFSETQ. CDR3 length: 15 amino acids. CDR3 amino acids: CASSLGFSSGNTIYF. Full variable domain (missing parts from reference TRBV5-1 and TRBJ1-3): KAGVTQTPRYLIKTRGQQVTLSCSPISGHRSVSWYQQTPGQGLQFLFEYFSETQRNKGNFPGRFSGRQFSNSRSEMNVSTLELGDSALYLCASSLGFSSGNTIYFGEGSWLTVV.

The chain is built from TRBV2 and TRBJ2-7; the D call from TCRdb, TRBD1, cannot be confirmed without DNA. The germline V gene encodes CDR1 SNHLY and CDR2 FYNNEI. The CDR3 is 15 amino acids. Here the CDR3 reads CASNWGPGQTYEQYF.

The chain combines TRBV29-1 with TRBJ2-1; the TRBD1 assignment by TCRdb is unverifiable without DNA. From germline, CDR1 is SQVTM and CDR2 ANQGSEA. The CDR3 contains 13 residues. The CDR3 region is CSVGSGFTDEQFF.

The J gene is TRBJ1-2, the V gene TRBV12-3 or TRBV12-4; TCRdb proposes TRBD1, but this gene call is untestable without DNA. The CDR3 length is 15 residues. The CDR3 loop reads CASSFPGGAKYGYTF.

V is TRBV12-3 or TRBV12-4 and J is TRBJ2-2; TCRdb's assignment of TRBD1 cannot be checked, as there is no DNA. There are 14 residues in the CDR3. CDR3 sequence reads: CASTDRGDTGELFF.